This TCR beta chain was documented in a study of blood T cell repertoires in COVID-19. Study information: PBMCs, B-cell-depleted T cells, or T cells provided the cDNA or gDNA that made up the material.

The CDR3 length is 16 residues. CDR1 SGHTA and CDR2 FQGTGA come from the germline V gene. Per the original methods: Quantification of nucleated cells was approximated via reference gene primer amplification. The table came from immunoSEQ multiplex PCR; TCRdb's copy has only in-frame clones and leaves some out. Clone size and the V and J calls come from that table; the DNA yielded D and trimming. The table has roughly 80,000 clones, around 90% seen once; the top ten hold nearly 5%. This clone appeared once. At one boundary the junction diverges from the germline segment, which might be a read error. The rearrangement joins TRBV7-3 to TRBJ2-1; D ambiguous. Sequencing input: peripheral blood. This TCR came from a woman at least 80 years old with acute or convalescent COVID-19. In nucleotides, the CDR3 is TGTGCCAGCAGCCCGGCGGATAGTGTGTCCTCCAATGAGCAGTTCTTC. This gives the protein CASSPADSVSSNEQFF.